The 14 T cell receptor beta chains listed next were all sequenced from one sample in a study of CXCR3-negative and CXCR3-positive naive CD8 T cells. General study results and limits: CXCR3-positive naive cells had more hydrophobic TRB CDR3s than CXCR3-negative naive cells.

Their antigen targets remain unknown. The libraries of TRB cDNA were constructed through 5' RACE using UMI labels. TCRdb reprocessed the 5' RACE reads; each CDR3 protein has one entry and no DNA is given. The sample's table shows around 60,000 distinct CDR3 sequences. The sequencing sample was made of naive CXCR3+ CD8+ T cells from blood. The subset denotes: CD45RO-CCR7+CD27+CD95- naive CD8+ T cells expressing CXCR3 (TNR3+). The receptors shown here come from a human donor in good health. Some clones in this sample may be carry-over from other donors' samples.

The genes are TRBV11-2 and TRBJ2-7; TCRdb proposes TRBD2, but this gene call is untestable without DNA. CDR1 is SGHAT, CDR2 FQNNGV, per germline. The CDR3 contains 15 residues. CDR3: CASGRWASGLYEQYF.

The gene calls are TRBV28 and TRBJ2-2; the TCRdb D gene call, TRBD1, has no DNA to confirm it. In germline, CDR1 is MDHEN, CDR2 SYDVKM. This CDR3 is built from 15 residues. The CDR3 region is CASSIRGRRAGELFF.

The rearrangement uses TRBV7-9 and TRBJ2-5. Looked up from germline, CDR1 is SEHNR and CDR2 is FQNEAQ (reference sequence). The CDR3 is 11 residues long. The CDR3 here is CASRHEETQYF.

This rearrangement joins TRBV5-1 to TRBJ1-4; the TRBD1 assignment by TCRdb is unverifiable without DNA. Germline CDR1 is SGHRS and CDR2 is YFSETQ. There are 15 residues in the CDR3. The CDR3: CASSFDRGESEKLFF.

V gene TRBV5-1 combines with J gene TRBJ1-1; TCRdb proposes TRBD1, but this gene call is untestable without DNA. The CDR3 is 15 amino acids. Germline assignment: CDR1 SGHRS and CDR2 YFSETQ. This CDR3 is CASSLGDRENTEAFF.

The J gene is TRBJ2-2, the V gene TRBV29-1; TCRdb calls TRBD1, which cannot be checked without DNA. CDR1 is SQVTM, CDR2 ANQGSEA, per germline. This CDR3 contains 14 residues. The CDR3 here is CSATRGGNTGELFF.

This chain uses TRBV6-4 with TRBJ1-1; the D call from TCRdb, TRBD1, cannot be confirmed without DNA. CDR1 and CDR2 (germline): MRHNA, SNTAGT. CDR3 length: 16 amino acids. The CDR3 reads CARLGAPSMIEREAFF.

The rearrangement joins TRBV20-1 to TRBJ2-7; the TRBD1 assignment by TCRdb is unverifiable without DNA. This CDR3 has 13 residues. CDR1 and CDR2 (germline): DFQATT, SNEGSKA (reference sequence). CDR3 protein: CSARPGTFHEQYF.

The gene calls are TRBV28 and TRBJ1-1. Germline V gene lookup returns CDR1 MDHEN and CDR2 SYDVKM. The CDR3 runs to 17 residues. CDR3: CASSFNPGGREGLEAFF.

By frequency, this clonotype registers medium-sized (0.01 to 0.1%). The V gene is TRBV29-1, the J gene TRBJ2-2; lacking DNA, the TRBD1 call made by TCRdb goes unchecked. The V gene's germline CDR1 is SQVTM and CDR2 ANQGSEA. The CDR3 runs 14 residues. The CDR3 is CSVGDRSNTGELFF.

The chain employs TRBV2 and TRBJ2-2; TCRdb reports TRBD2, a call that lacks DNA to check it against. In germline, CDR1 is SNHLY, CDR2 FYNNEI. The CDR3 totals 14 residues. CDR3 amino acids: CASRVEGSSGELFF.

The V and J genes are TRBV12-3 or TRBV12-4 and TRBJ2-7; TCRdb's D call, TRBD1, is unchecked because there is no DNA. The CDR3 is made up of 12 amino acids. The CDR3 spells CASHVPGYEQYF.

The rearrangement joins TRBV24-1 to TRBJ2-3. The CDR3 covers 15 residues. Germline CDR1 KGHDR, CDR2 SFDVKD. CDR3 region: CATSDLTIPLDTQYF.

V gene TRBV7-3 combines with J gene TRBJ2-7. This CDR3 comprises 14 residues. CDR1 and CDR2 (germline): SGHTA, FQGTGA. The CDR3 is CASSPTGGTYEQYF.